This TCR beta chain was identified in a study of siplizumab effects on memory and regulatory T cells (dated by TCRdb to about 2019). Broadly, across the study: The study looked at the effect of siplizumab, an anti-CD2 antibody, on alloreactive T-cell subsets in allogeneic mixed lymphocyte reactions made from human PBMCs. The full study reports these points: Compared with memory T cells, unstimulated naive T cells appeared more diverse, and naive cells seemed to make a substantial contribution to the alloresponse. Among mappable alloreactive CD4+ clones, the Treg-derived fraction averaged around 69% with siplizumab versus about 27% in control reactions. The cumulative frequency of alloreactive sequences traceable to unstimulated CD4+ memory T cells was significantly reduced by siplizumab. For roughly 75-97% of proliferating CD4+ or CD8+ clones, no naive or memory phenotype could be assigned. No functional confirmation was obtained for the suppressive function of proliferating Tregs from siplizumab cultures. Because sequences below about 10^-5 frequency were poorly captured, only a minor fraction of alloreactive clones could be mapped to unstimulated subsets.

Sequences MGHRA (CDR1) and YSYEKL (CDR2) are obtained from the germline V gene. The CDR3, cysteine through phenylalanine, is 16 amino acids long. The only DNA kept is the CDR3, 48 bases in frame from the first base. V is cut by 1 base and J by 5 bases, and the space between the germline ends is 15 bases. Libraries were built with the immunoSEQ multiplex PCR assay. Approximately 10^5 TCR templates per sample were assayed by the deep sequencing platform. Genomic DNA extracted from sorted T cells was used for TCRbeta CDR3 sequencing. The published analysis was carried out like this. The R programming language was used for clonal analysis of the TCRbeta CDR3 data. Alloreactive CD4+ and CD8+ clones were defined by comparing unstimulated samples with post-reaction CFSE-low samples. Alloreactive CD4+ clones were assigned to regulatory or non-regulatory origin by matching sequences to sorted unstimulated Treg and non-Treg repertoires. TCRdb took this table from immuneACCESS and kept in-frame rearrangements with V and J called. Such tables lack part of the clones; where checked against another copy, unresolved V genes explain under half of the gap, and the rest is unexplained. V and J calls and clone size are those listed in that table; D and trimming were worked out from the DNA. Within this sample are some 96,000 clones, with 94% of them counted one time only. The ten largest clonotypes hold 1% to 1.5% of the sample.

About this clone itself: Its antigen target is currently unknown. No per-base quality is available; no much larger clone lies one base away.

TCRbeta CDR3 sequencing was performed on sorted unstimulated T cells and on proliferating T cells recovered from mixed lymphocyte reactions. Fresh whole blood from around 11 HLA-typed healthy donors was used to isolate PBMCs. To map where alloreactive clones came from, unstimulated CD4+ non-regulatory T cells were FACS-sorted. Sequenced input: non-Treg CD4+ T cells sorted from blood. The sample's cell subset or site label, in plain terms: FACS-sorted unstimulated CD4+ non-regulatory T cells. The receptor's source is a human donor in good health. The chain is encoded by TRBV4-1 joined to TRBJ1-5; matching of 5 bases hints at TRBD1 as the D gene. The DNA reads TGCGCCAGCAGCCAAGGGAGGGGCGCGGTCTATCAGCCCCAGCATTTT. This is translated as CASSQGRGAVYQPQHF.